The T cell receptor (beta chain) under discussion was sequenced for a study of blood T cell repertoires in COVID-19. Study as a whole: Both acute and convalescent COVID-19 samples were obtained from the United States, Italy and Spain.

J was trimmed by 1 base and V by 5 bases; bases with no gene match: 5. The germline gives CDR1 LNHDA, CDR2 SQIVND (reference sequence). This CDR3 spans 16 amino acids. Only in-frame clones appear in the TCRdb table, and some are missing; sequencing was by immunoSEQ multiplex PCR. Of tens of thousands of clones in the sample, roughly 80% were seen once. The TCR comes from a woman of 80 years or more with acute or convalescent COVID-19. Material for sequencing was peripheral blood. The rearrangement joins TRBV19 to TRBJ2-2; 9 bases map to TRBD2. The CDR3 nucleotides read TGTGCCAGTAGTGTCTCGACTAGCGGGAACACCGGGGAGCTGTTTTTT. Protein: CASSVSTSGNTGELFF.